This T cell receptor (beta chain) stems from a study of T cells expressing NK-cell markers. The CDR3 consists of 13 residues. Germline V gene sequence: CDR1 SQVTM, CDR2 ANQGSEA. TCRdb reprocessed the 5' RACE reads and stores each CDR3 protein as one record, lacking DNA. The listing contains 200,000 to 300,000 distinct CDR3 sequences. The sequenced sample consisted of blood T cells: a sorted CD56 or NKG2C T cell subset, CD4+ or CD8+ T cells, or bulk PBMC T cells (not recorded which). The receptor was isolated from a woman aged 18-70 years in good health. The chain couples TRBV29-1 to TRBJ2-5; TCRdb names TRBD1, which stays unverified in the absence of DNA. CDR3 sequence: CSVGGQGVETQYF.